The 12 T cell receptor beta chains reported below all come from one sample, sequenced in a study of beta chain features in type 1 diabetes. Expressed TCRB transcripts got sequenced, as all isolated RNA was reverse transcribed. Libraries were prepared by immunoSEQ multiplex PCR; TCRdb keeps only in-frame clonotypes and omits some of them. The profile shows hundreds of thousands of clones, around a sixth of them singletons. Material for sequencing was naive CD4+ T cells from blood. The receptors were gathered from a woman aged 18-30 years in good health.

V and J are TRBV6-6 and TRBJ1-1, with 8 bases identical to TRBD1. CDR1 is MNHNY, CDR2 SVGAGI, per germline (reference sequence). Trimming at V came to 2 bases and at J to 3 bases, leaving 5 bases not matched to a gene. CDR3 length: 15 amino acids. CDR3 coding DNA: TGTGCCAGCAGTTACCCCGAACAGGGGGACACTGAAGCTTTCTTT. Translated: CASSYPEQGDTEAFF.

This clone appeared a few times. The gene calls are TRBV9 and TRBJ2-3; 7 bases fit TRBD1. The trim removed 0 bases at V and 0 bases at J, leaving 1 base unmatched. The CDR3 totals 15 residues. Germline CDR1 and CDR2: SGDLS and YYNGEE. CDR3 DNA: TGTGCCAGCAGCGTAGAGGGACAGAGCACAGATACGCAGTATTTT. This translates into CASSVEGQSTDTQYF. Filled out from reference TRBV9 and TRBJ2-3, the complete variable domain reads DSGVTQTPKHLITATGQRVTLRCSPRSGDLSVYWYQQSLDQGLQFLIQYYNGEERAKGNILERFSAQQFPDLHSELNLSSLELGDSALYFCASSVEGQSTDTQYFGPGTRLTVL.

This clone has only a few counts. This chain uses TRBV7-9 with TRBJ1-3; D unresolved. Germline V gives CDR1 SEHNR, CDR2 FQNEAQ (reference sequence). This CDR3 is built from 16 residues. Trimming removed 4 bases at V and 3 bases at J, with 16 bases between. DNA for the CDR3: TGTGCCAGCAGCTCCGATCGGGGTTCGCTTGGAAACACCATATATTTT. Translation gives CASSSDRGSLGNTIYF.

Comments on this clone: Compared with germline, one end of the junction differs, possibly owing to a read error. This chain joins TRBV28 and TRBJ2-5; no reliable D call. This CDR3 is built from 11 residues. Germline CDR1 reads MDHEN; CDR2 reads SYDVKM. CDR3 sequence reads: CTSSGQETQYF. In DNA, the CDR3 is TGTACCAGCAGTGGCCAAGAGACCCAGTACTTC. The variable domain in full, completed from reference TRBV28 and TRBJ2-5, reads DVKVTQSSRYLVKRTGEKVFLECVQDMDHENMFWYRQDPGLGLRLIYFSYDVKMKEKGDIPEGYSVSREKKERFSLILESASTNQTSMYLCTSSGQETQYFGPGTRLLVL.

This clone has only a few counts. The V gene is TRBV19, the J gene TRBJ2-1, with 7 bases matching TRBD2. Germline V lookup: CDR1 LNHDA, CDR2 SQIVND (reference sequence). The CDR3 is made up of 16 amino acids. The V segment lost 7 bases and the J segment 3 bases; nucleotides outside the gene matches: 12. This CDR3 reads CASTVAGSSFYNEQFF. In DNA form, the CDR3 reads TGTGCCAGTACCGTAGCGGGTTCCTCCTTCTACAATGAGCAGTTCTTC.

This clone was detected a few times. This chain joins TRBV19 and TRBJ2-7; 8 bases agree with TRBD2. V gave up 3 bases and J gave up 6 bases; unmatched junction bases: 4. The CDR3 consists of 13 residues. In germline, CDR1 is LNHDA, CDR2 SQIVND (reference sequence). Written as DNA, the CDR3 is TGTGCCAGTAGTATCCGGGGGGGCGTCGAGCAGTACTTC. The encoded protein is CASSIRGGVEQYF.

With regard to this clone: This specimen includes other DNA sequences encoding the same CDR3. This chain links TRBV19 with TRBJ2-2, with 10 positions matching TRBD2. Germline assignment: CDR1 LNHDA and CDR2 SQIVND (reference sequence). This CDR3 comprises 14 residues. V shed 5 bases, J shed 8 bases, and the junction held 5 bases outside the gene matches. CDR3 coding DNA: TGTGCCAGTAGTCCCCAGGGACTAGCGGGGGAGCTGTTTTTT. This codes for CASSPQGLAGELFF.

V usage is TRBV28 and J usage is TRBJ2-5; D not resolved. Trimming removed 5 bases from V and 2 bases from J, with 12 bases in between. The CDR3 runs 14 residues. Per the germline V gene, CDR1 is MDHEN and CDR2 is SYDVKM. Here the CDR3 reads CASSPPRRQETQYF. The DNA for the CDR3 is TGTGCCAGCAGTCCCCCCCGTCGGCAAGAGACCCAGTACTTC. The complete variable domain, with remaining parts taken from reference TRBV28 and TRBJ2-5, reads DVKVTQSSRYLVKRTGEKVFLECVQDMDHENMFWYRQDPGLGLRLIYFSYDVKMKEKGDIPEGYSVSREKKERFSLILESASTNQTSMYLCASSPPRRQETQYFGPGTRLLVL.

There are a few counts of this clone. V gene TRBV4-2 combines with J gene TRBJ2-5; the match to TRBD1 covers 7 bases. CDR3 length: 15 residues. V was pared by 1 base and J by 5 bases, with 7 bases of the junction left unmatched. Germline V CDR1 and CDR2: LGHNA, YNFKEQ. CDR3 in DNA: TGTGCCAGCAGCCAAGTTCAGGGGGTACGGGAGACCCAGTACTTC. Translating it yields CASSQVQGVRETQYF.

This chain uses TRBV18 with TRBJ1-1; D is perhaps TRBD1 (6 bases). V gave up 4 bases and J gave up 4 bases, with 10 bases separating them. The CDR3 spans 13 residues. CDR1 is KGHSH, CDR2 LQKENI, per germline. DNA for the CDR3: TGTGCCAGCTCACAACAGGGCCTCACTGAAGCTTTCTTT. This encodes CASSQQGLTEAFF.

Only a few counts were recorded for this clone. The chain combines TRBV6-5 with TRBJ2-7, with 9 bases fitting TRBD1. The CDR3 consists of 15 residues. J lost 1 base, V lost 6 bases, and 7 bases had no gene match. Germline V lookup: CDR1 MNHEY, CDR2 SVGAGI. CDR3 in amino acids: CASRKPGQGSYEQYF. The CDR3 DNA reads TGTGCCAGCAGGAAACCGGGACAGGGTTCCTACGAGCAGTACTTC.

This clone has only a few counts. At one boundary the junction diverges from the germline segment, which might be a read error. The chain carries TRBV7-2 and TRBJ2-3, with TRBD2 as a possible D gene (5 bases). The CDR3 spans 16 residues. The germline gives CDR1 SGHTA, CDR2 FQGNSA. CDR3 residues: CASSLVTGWSRDTQYF. The DNA of the CDR3 is TGTGCCAGCAGCTTAGTAACGGGATGGAGCAGAGATACGCAGTATTTT. The full variable domain, its missing parts supplied by reference TRBV7-2 and TRBJ2-3, is GAGVSQSPSNKVTEKGKDVELRCDPISGHTALYWYRQSLGQGLEFLIYFQGNSAPDKSGLPSDRFSAERTGGSVSTLTIQRTQQEDSAVYLCASSLVTGWSRDTQYFGPGTRLTVL.